This T cell receptor beta chain originates from a study of glioma-infiltrating T cells after dendritic cell vaccination. Whole-study context: Dendritic cell vaccine was injected intradermally three times, biweekly.

Sequencing was performed with immunoSEQ multiplex PCR; in TCRdb, only in-frame clones are kept and a portion is missing. The sample yields 30,000 to 40,000 clones, almost 85% seen once. Before vaccination, two weeks after the third vaccination, and at progression, PBMC were collected. With 0 bases clipped from V and 2 bases from J, the junction kept 7 bases outside the gene matches. This CDR3 is built from 17 residues. Germline V gene sequence: CDR1 LGHNT, CDR2 FRNRAP. This TCR was recovered from a human donor with glioblastoma. J is TRBJ2-1 and V is TRBV12-5; 7 nucleotides line up with TRBD1. The input for sequencing was blood, taken before dendritic cell vaccination. The CDR3 protein is CASGLVDTTGAYNEQFF. The CDR3 bases are TGTGCTAGTGGTTTGGTAGATACTACAGGGGCCTACAATGAGCAGTTCTTC.